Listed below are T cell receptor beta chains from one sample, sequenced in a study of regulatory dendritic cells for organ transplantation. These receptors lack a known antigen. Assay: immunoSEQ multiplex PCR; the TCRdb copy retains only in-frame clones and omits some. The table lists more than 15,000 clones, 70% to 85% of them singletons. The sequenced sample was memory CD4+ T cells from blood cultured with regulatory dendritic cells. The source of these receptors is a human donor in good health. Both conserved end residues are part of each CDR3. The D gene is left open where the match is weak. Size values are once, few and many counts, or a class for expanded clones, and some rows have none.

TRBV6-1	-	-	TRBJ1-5	CASRSQGRYQPQHF	TGTGCCAGCAGATCCCAGGGGAGATATCAGCCCCAGCATTTT
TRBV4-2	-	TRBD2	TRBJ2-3	CASSQVAGLTDTQYF	TGTGCCAGCAGCCAAGTAGCGGGGCTCACAGATACGCAGTATTTT
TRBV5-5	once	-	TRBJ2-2	CASRPIDSNTGELFF	TGTGCCAGCCGACCCATTGACAGCAACACCGGGGAGCTGTTTTTT
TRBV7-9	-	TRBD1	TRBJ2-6	CASLGDRGSGANVLTF	TGTGCCAGCCTCGGGGACAGGGGGTCTGGGGCCAACGTCCTGACTTTC
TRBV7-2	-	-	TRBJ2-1	CASSLEPANNEQFF	TGTGCCAGCAGCTTAGAGCCGGCGAACAATGAGCAGTTCTTC
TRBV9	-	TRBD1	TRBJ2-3	CASSAILTGGITDTQYF	TGTGCCAGCAGCGCGATTTTGACAGGGGGTATAACAGATACGCAGTATTTT
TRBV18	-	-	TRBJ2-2	CASSPGLSLAGELFF	TGTGCCAGCTCACCGGGCCTGTCCCTCGCGGGGGAGCTGTTTTTT
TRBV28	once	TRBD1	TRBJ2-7	CASSSTTGGSEQYF	TGTGCCAGCAGTTCAACTACAGGGGGCTCCGAGCAGTACTTC
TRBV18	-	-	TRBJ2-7	CASSPFQSSNTNYEQYF	TGTGCCAGCTCACCATTTCAGTCTTCTAACACCAACTACGAGCAGTACTTC
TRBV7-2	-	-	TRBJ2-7	CASSSGLVPPEQYF	TGTGCCAGCAGTTCCGGACTTGTCCCCCCCGAGCAGTACTTC
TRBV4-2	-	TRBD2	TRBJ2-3	CASSKGLAGGPGFGTDTQYF	TGTGCCAGCAGCAAAGGACTAGCGGGGGGGCCTGGGTTCGGCACAGATACGCAGTATTTT
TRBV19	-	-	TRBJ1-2	CASSINVGAGTGGYTF	TGTGCCAGTAGTATTAACGTGGGGGCCGGAACTGGAGGCTACACCTTC